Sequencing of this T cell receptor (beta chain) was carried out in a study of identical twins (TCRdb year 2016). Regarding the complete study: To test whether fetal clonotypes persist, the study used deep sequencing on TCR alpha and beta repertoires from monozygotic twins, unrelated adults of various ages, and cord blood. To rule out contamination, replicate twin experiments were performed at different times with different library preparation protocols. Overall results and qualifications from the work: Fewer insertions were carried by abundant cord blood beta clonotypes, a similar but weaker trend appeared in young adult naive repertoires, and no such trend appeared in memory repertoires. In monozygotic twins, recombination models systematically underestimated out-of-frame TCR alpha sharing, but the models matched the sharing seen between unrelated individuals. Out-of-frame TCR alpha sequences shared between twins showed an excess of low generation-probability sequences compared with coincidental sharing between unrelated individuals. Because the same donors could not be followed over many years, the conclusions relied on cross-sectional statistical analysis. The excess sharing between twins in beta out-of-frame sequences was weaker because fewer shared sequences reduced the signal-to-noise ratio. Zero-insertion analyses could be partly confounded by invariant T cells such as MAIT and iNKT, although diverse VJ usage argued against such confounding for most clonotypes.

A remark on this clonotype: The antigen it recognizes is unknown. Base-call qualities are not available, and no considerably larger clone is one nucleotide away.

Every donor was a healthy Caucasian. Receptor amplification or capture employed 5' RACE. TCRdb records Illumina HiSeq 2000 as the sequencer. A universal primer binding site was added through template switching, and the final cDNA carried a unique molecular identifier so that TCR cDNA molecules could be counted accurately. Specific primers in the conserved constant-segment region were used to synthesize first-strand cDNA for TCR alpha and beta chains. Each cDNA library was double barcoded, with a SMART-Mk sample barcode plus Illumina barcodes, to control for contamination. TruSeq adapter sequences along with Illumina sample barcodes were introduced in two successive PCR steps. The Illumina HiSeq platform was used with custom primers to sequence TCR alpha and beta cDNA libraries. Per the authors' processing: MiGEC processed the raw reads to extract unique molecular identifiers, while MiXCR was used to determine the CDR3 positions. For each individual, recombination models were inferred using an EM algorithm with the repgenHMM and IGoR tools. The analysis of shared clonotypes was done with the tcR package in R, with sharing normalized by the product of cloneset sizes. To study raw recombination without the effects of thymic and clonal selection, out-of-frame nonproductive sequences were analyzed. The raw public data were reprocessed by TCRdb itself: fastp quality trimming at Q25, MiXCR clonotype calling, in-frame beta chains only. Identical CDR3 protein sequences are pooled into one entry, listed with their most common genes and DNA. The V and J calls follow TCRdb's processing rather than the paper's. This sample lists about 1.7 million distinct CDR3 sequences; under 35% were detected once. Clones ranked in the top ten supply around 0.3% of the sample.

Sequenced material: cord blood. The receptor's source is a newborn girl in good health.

The CDR3 region reads CASNPGLAGGKSYNEQFF. The nucleotide sequence reads TGCGCCAGCAACCCGGGACTAGCGGGAGGTAAATCCTACAATGAGCAGTTCTTC. The sequence joins TRBV5-1 to TRBJ2-1; 15 bases in between match TRBD2. Trimmed from V: 6 bases; trimmed from J: 1 base; junction bases lacking a gene match: 8. Based on the germline V gene, the CDR1 and CDR2 sequences are SGHRS and YFSETQ. Measured from the cysteine to the phenylalanine, the CDR3 is 18 residues long. Solely the CDR3 DNA is kept, with 54 bases framed from the first base.